This T cell receptor (beta chain) was sequenced for a study of early stage breast cancer tumors (dated by TCRdb to 2017 to 2019). The study in broad terms: Of the 15 or so invasive breast tumors, about a dozen were found to be estrogen receptor-positive, progesterone receptor-positive and HER2-negative. About 70% of the 12 ER+/PR+/HER2- tumors were invasive ductal carcinomas, while the other four were invasive lobular carcinomas. On average, each sample had roughly 9.7-fold read coverage. A total of about 2.9 million templates, representing some 1 million unique clonotypes, were detected across all samples.

What the research found in general, with its limitations: Because the cohort was small, a breakdown by tumor subtype could not be done. Greater similarity was observed between blood and normal breast repertoires than between blood and tumor repertoires, and tumor was distinguished from normal in about 85% of the 16 patients when each tissue was compared with blood. Roughly 2.6-fold higher T cell density and higher clonality were observed in tumors than in adjacent normal breast tissue. Enriched TCRB sequences shared across patients were mostly commonly generated sequences, unlikely to play an important role in the tumor microenvironment. Sequencing bulk genomic DNA from unsorted cells could not capture chain pairing or functional markers like CD4, CD8 and FOXP3.

Points on this clone: There is no known antigen for this receptor. The input lacks base qualities; no much larger clone sits a single base away.

Every sample was amplified as two independent genomic DNA replicates, using approximately 550 ng for blood and approximately 1.5 ug for tumor or normal breast. TCRB sequencing of genomic DNA was carried out with the ImmunoSeq Intro kit according to the manufacturer's instructions. Multiplex PCR was run for roughly 33 cycles using proprietary primers and spike-in control sequences for absolute quantification. Single-end 150-bp reads were used to sequence an 87-bp fragment spanning the CDR3 and the flanking V and J genes. Seven samples, with two replicates for each sample, were multiplexed per lane of an Illumina MiSeq using version 3.0 chemistry. The authors' pipeline ran thus. Raw data were processed by the vendor's proprietary pipeline, with both replicates merged into one result per sample. Clonotypes were defined as productive rearrangements sharing the V-gene family, CDR3 amino acid sequence and J-gene segment. Clonality was computed as 1 minus the normalized Shannon entropy (Pielou evenness) of TCRB abundances. To estimate T cell density, the total number of templates was divided by the input cell count, which was inferred from how much DNA went in. Recon, run with its default parameters, was used to estimate overall repertoire diversity and clonality. A clonotype counted as tumor-enriched if its abundance in tumor exceeded 0.1% and was at least 32-fold higher than its abundance in normal breast. TCRdb carries this immuneACCESS record with in-frame sequences only. Its versions omit some clonotypes, under half of them owing to an unresolved V gene in the studies checked, with the rest unexplained. That table furnishes V, J and clone size, whereas the DNA furnished D and trimming. The table for this sample lists tens of thousands of clones; roughly 80% of them were counted only once. About a tenth of the sample is held by the ten biggest clonotypes.

CDR1 and CDR2 (LGHNA, YSLEER) derive from the germline V gene. The CDR3, cysteine through phenylalanine, is 16 amino acids long. Just the 48-base CDR3 DNA is kept, in frame starting at base 1. V is clipped by 0 bases and J by 3 bases, and the sequence between their germline boundaries is 13 bases long. About 20-50 mg of tumor tissue was diced and typically yielded more than 3 ug of DNA. The study profiled bulk TCR beta-chain repertoires in matched peripheral blood, tumor and adjacent normal breast tissue taken from approximately 15 patients with early-stage breast cancer. Following resection, visually identified tumor tissue was excised and transferred into prechilled RNAlater. Tumor tissue (about 18-50 mg) was diced and then homogenized with a TissueLyser II in RLTplus buffer containing beta-mercaptoethanol and antifoaming agent. Genomic DNA was extracted with the Qiagen AllPrep DNA/RNA Mini kit.

This receptor was obtained from a person aged 30-39 years with breast cancer. The chain joins TRBV4-3 to TRBJ2-3; the D gene remains uncertain. The material sequenced was breast tumor tissue. The CDR3 loop reads CASSQEARSHTDTQYF. The nucleotide sequence reads TGCGCCAGCAGCCAAGAAGCCAGGAGTCATACAGATACGCAGTATTTT.